The 28 T cell receptor beta chains below were found in one sample sequenced in a study of T cells and Merkel cell carcinoma outcomes. This table comes from immunoSEQ multiplex PCR, and its TCRdb copy is limited to in-frame clones, with some not included. The sample includes some 19,000 clones, almost 85% seen only once; the top ten take roughly 3.3%. The sample consisted of tumor tissue from Merkel cell carcinoma. Receptors were obtained from a human donor with Merkel cell carcinoma.

The V and J genes are TRBV28 and TRBJ2-7, with a weak D call TRBD1 (6 bases). V dropped 6 bases and J dropped 3 bases, with 15 bases sitting between them. The CDR3 contains 14 residues. Germline values: CDR1 MDHEN, CDR2 SYDVKM. This CDR3 reads CASRRTGQVYEQYF. CDR3 bases: TGTGCCAGCAGACGAACGGGACAAGTCTACGAGCAGTACTTC.

This chain uses TRBV29-1 with TRBJ2-5; TRBD1 might be the D (6 bases). CDR3 length: 12 amino acids. V was shortened by 7 bases and J by 9 bases, with 18 bases between the two germline ends. Per the germline V gene, CDR1 is SQVTM and CDR2 is ANQGSEA. CDR3 region: CSADDRTGAQYF. The CDR3 DNA sequence: TGCAGCGCCGATGACAGGACGGGTGCCCAGTACTTC.

V and J are TRBV19 and TRBJ1-5, with D unclear. Germline V gene lookup returns CDR1 LNHDA and CDR2 SQIVND (reference sequence). Trimming removed 1 base at V and 6 bases at J, with 13 bases between. The CDR3 has 15 residues. The CDR3 bases are TGTGCCAGTAGTATAGTCCCACCACCCCCTCAGCCCCAGCATTTT. It specifies CASSIVPPPPQPQHF.

This chain joins TRBV7-9 and TRBJ1-2; D possibly corresponds to TRBD1 (6 bases). The CDR3 covers 19 residues. The V gene's germline CDR1 is SEHNR and CDR2 FQNEAQ (reference sequence). Trimming removed 5 bases from V and 2 bases from J, with 27 bases in between. The CDR3 DNA is TGTGCCAGCAGCCACGTGGGTTCTGCTATCTGGGGGCTGAACTATGGCTACACCTTC. This codes for CASSHVGSAIWGLNYGYTF.

The V gene is TRBV6-1, the J gene TRBJ1-1, with D maybe TRBD1 (5 bases). The CDR3 spans 13 residues. From germline, CDR1 is MNHNS and CDR2 SASEGT. V was clipped by 2 bases and J by 5 bases, with 9 bases between them. CDR3 sequence: CASSEFPGTEAFF. The CDR3 bases are TGTGCCAGCAGTGAATTCCCAGGGACTGAAGCTTTCTTT.

The chain has TRBV27 and TRBJ2-7, with 7 positions matching TRBD1. The CDR3 contains 12 residues. Germline values: CDR1 MNHEY, CDR2 SMNVEV (reference sequence). CDR3 amino acids: CDKGQTRYEQYF. CDR3 DNA sequence: TGTGACAAGGGACAGACGCGTTACGAGCAGTACTTC.

As regards this clone: Other nucleotide sequences from this sample produce the same CDR3. This rearrangement joins TRBV5-1 to TRBJ2-2, with D tentatively TRBD1 (5 bases). V lost 0 bases, J lost 5 bases, and 11 bases lay in between. Germline V lookup: CDR1 SGHRS, CDR2 YFSETQ. CDR3 length: 15 residues. CDR3 region: CASSLAGKNTGELFF. The CDR3 DNA sequence: TGCGCCAGCAGCTTGGCAGGGAAGAATACCGGGGAGCTGTTTTTT. Full variable domain (outside the CDR3, taken from reference TRBV5-1 and TRBJ2-2): KAGVTQTPRYLIKTRGQQVTLSCSPISGHRSVSWYQQTPGQGLQFLFEYFSETQRNKGNFPGRFSGRQFSNSRSEMNVSTLELGDSALYLCASSLAGKNTGELFFGEGSRLTVL.

The chain has TRBV14 and TRBJ1-5; D is uncertain. Trimming stripped 1 base from V and 5 bases from J, with 6 bases between. Germline V gives CDR1 SGHDN, CDR2 FVKESK. There are 13 residues in the CDR3. The CDR3 DNA is TGTGCCAGCAGCCAAGGGGAATATCAGCCCCAGCATTTT. Translating gives CASSQGEYQPQHF.

The chain couples TRBV11-2 to TRBJ2-4; a weak D match, TRBD1 (7 bases). Trimming took 2 bases from V and 1 from J, leaving 12 bases between them. The germline V gene encodes CDR1 SGHAT and CDR2 FQNNGV. This CDR3 contains 16 residues. CDR3 amino acids: CASSLHRGLAKNIQYF. CDR3 DNA sequence: TGTGCCAGCAGCTTACACAGGGGACTGGCCAAAAACATTCAGTACTTC.

This chain uses TRBV5-6 with TRBJ1-1; D remains unclear. Per the germline V gene, CDR1 is SGHDT and CDR2 is YYEEEE. V lost 4 bases, J lost 1 base, and 2 bases lay in between. The CDR3 is made up of 11 amino acids. The CDR3 loop is CASSGNTEAFF. CDR3 sequence (DNA): TGTGCCAGCAGCGGGAACACTGAAGCTTTCTTT.

A single count supports this clone. The V and J genes are TRBV2 and TRBJ1-2; TRBD1 matches 9 bases. The CDR3 covers 13 residues. V dropped 6 bases and J dropped 7; count of bases not matched to a gene: 6. Germline-derived CDR1 and CDR2 are SNHLY and FYNNEI. CDR3 bases: TGTGCCAGCAGCCGGACAGGGGAAACTGGCTACACCTTC. Its protein product is CASSRTGETGYTF.

This chain uses TRBV27 with TRBJ2-7, with D perhaps TRBD2 (6 bases). This CDR3 is 15 amino acids long. Between the trimmed V and J ends, which lost 3 bases and 2 bases, there was a span of 14 bases. Germline V gene sequence: CDR1 MNHEY, CDR2 SMNVEV (reference sequence). The CDR3, as DNA: TGTGCCAGCAGTTTTCGGAGGGGAAAGGCCTACGAGCAGTACTTC. This translates into CASSFRRGKAYEQYF.

The chain employs TRBV6-5 and TRBJ1-4; D is ambiguous. The CDR3 is made up of 14 amino acids. Per the germline V gene, CDR1 is MNHEY and CDR2 is SVGAGI. The V end lost 4 bases, the J end lost 8 bases, and 14 bases lay between the germline ends. The CDR3: CASSFGSPSEKLFF. The CDR3 region has the DNA TGTGCCAGCAGTTTCGGGTCACCGAGCGAAAAACTGTTTTTT.

The chain is built from TRBV6-1 and TRBJ1-6; a possible D gene is TRBD1 (5 bases). The CDR3 is 14 residues long. V was clipped by 8 bases and J by 5 bases, with 13 bases between them. Germline CDR1 MNHNS, CDR2 SASEGT. CDR3 sequence reads: CASHEGSNNSPLHF. The CDR3 region has the DNA TGTGCCAGCCACGAGGGGAGCAATAATTCACCCCTCCACTTT.

The CDR3 loop reads CASSLGQGINQPQHF. In nucleotides, the CDR3 is TGTGCCAGCAGCTTAGGGCAGGGTATCAATCAGCCCCAGCATTTT. V and J are TRBV5-6 and TRBJ1-5, with D possibly matching TRBD1 (5 bases). Looked up from germline, CDR1 is SGHDT and CDR2 is YYEEEE. The CDR3 loop spans 15 amino acids. Trimming cost V 2 bases and J 3 bases, with 12 bases left between them.

This CDR3 is CASGPPQDGEKLFF. The DNA of the CDR3 is TGTGCTAGTGGTCCCCCCCAGGACGGGGAAAAACTGTTTTTT. The rearrangement links TRBV12-5 to TRBJ1-4; D is uncertain. V gave up 5 bases and J gave up 8 bases, with 15 bases separating them. This CDR3 has 14 amino acids. Germline V gene sequence: CDR1 LGHNT, CDR2 FRNRAP.

This sequence joins TRBV5-1 and TRBJ1-2, with D possibly being TRBD1 (6 bases). CDR3 size: 14 residues. Trimming left V 4 bases short and J 1 base short, with 11 bases between. Per germline, CDR1 SGHRS and CDR2 YFSETQ. CDR3 DNA sequence: TGCGCCAGCAGCCCGGGACACTTTAACTATGGCTACACCTTC. This encodes CASSPGHFNYGYTF.

In this sample, this clone is medium-sized (0.01 to 0.1%). The V call is TRBV6-1, the J call TRBJ2-6, with unresolved D. Trimming shortened V by 7 bases and J by 1 base, and 11 bases separated the two germline ends. The germline CDR1 and CDR2 sequences are MNHNS and SASEGT. The CDR3 is 15 residues long. The CDR3 spells CASTEWGSGANVLTF. DNA for the CDR3: TGTGCCAGCACCGAGTGGGGTTCTGGGGCCAACGTCCTGACTTTC.

This clone appeared once. The V gene is TRBV7-3, the J gene TRBJ2-2, with D uncertain. V lost 5 bases and J lost 2, with 12 bases in between. The CDR3 totals 15 residues. CDR1 is SGHTA and CDR2 is FQGTGA in the germline V gene. The CDR3 DNA sequence: TGTGCCAGCAGCCAGTTTGCCCATAACACCGGGGAGCTGTTTTTT. It yields the protein CASSQFAHNTGELFF.

The chain recombines TRBV11-2 with TRBJ1-2, with TRBD1 matching 9 bases. Germline V gene data show CDR1 as SGHAT and CDR2 as FQNNGV. V lost 7 bases and J lost 3; bases outside the gene matches: 6. The CDR3 sequence is 14 residues long. CDR3 in DNA: TGTGCCAGCACCACAGGGGGCGCTGACTATGGCTACACCTTC. Protein product: CASTTGGADYGYTF.

This clone has a handful of counts. The same CDR3 can be traced to other DNA sequences in this sample. The chain employs TRBV2 and TRBJ1-4; D is undetermined. Germline V gives CDR1 SNHLY, CDR2 FYNNEI. The CDR3 extends over 15 amino acids. Trimming left V 3 bases short and J 8 bases short, with 16 bases between. CDR3 nucleotides: TGTGCCAGCAGTGAGGGCCTCCGTGGGCAGGAAAAACTGTTTTTT. Its translation: CASSEGLRGQEKLFF.

Only a few counts were recorded for this clone. The sample carries other DNA sequences with the same CDR3. The chain employs TRBV4-1 and TRBJ2-3; the D is unclear. This CDR3 comprises 13 residues. V was trimmed by 4 bases and J by 4 bases, leaving 9 bases between them. The germline V gene has CDR1 MGHRA and CDR2 YSYEKL. The CDR3 sequence is CASSPPPPDTQYF. The CDR3 DNA sequence: TGCGCCAGCAGCCCCCCTCCGCCAGATACGCAGTATTTT.

This rearrangement joins TRBV29-1 to TRBJ1-5; TRBD1 aligns across 7 bases. Per germline, CDR1 SQVTM and CDR2 ANQGSEA. V lost 8 bases to trimming and J lost 5 bases; unmatched junction nucleotides: 9. The CDR3 covers 13 residues. CDR3 region: CSISGGRDQPQHF. The CDR3 bases are TGCAGCATTTCAGGGGGAAGGGATCAGCCCCAGCATTTT.

This chain uses TRBV12-5 with TRBJ2-7; 10 nucleotides match TRBD1. Germline CDR1 reads LGHNT; CDR2 reads FRNRAP. This CDR3 has 14 amino acids. With V trimmed by 7 bases and J by 2 bases, 5 bases remained unmatched. The DNA of the CDR3 is TGTGCTAGTGCCTGGACAGGGGGGACCTACGAGCAGTACTTC. This gives the protein CASAWTGGTYEQYF.

This clone was counted between two and nine times. The chain carries TRBV5-1 and TRBJ1-1; D not resolved. V was pared by 5 bases and J by 1 base, with 3 bases between. This CDR3 has 11 amino acids. CDR1 is SGHRS, CDR2 YFSETQ, per germline. The DNA of the CDR3 is TGCGCCAGCAGACAGAACACTGAAGCTTTCTTT. This codes for CASRQNTEAFF.

This chain uses TRBV4-2 with TRBJ2-3, with D tentatively TRBD1 (6 bases). There are 15 residues in the CDR3. Trimming removed 0 bases from V and 3 bases from J, with 10 bases in between. Germline V gene lookup returns CDR1 LGHNA and CDR2 YNFKEQ. CDR3 region: CASSQEGGRTDTQYF. The CDR3 nucleotides read TGTGCCAGCAGCCAAGAAGGGGGAAGAACAGATACGCAGTATTTT.

This chain joins TRBV13 and TRBJ1-1; D unclear. V lost 4 bases and J lost 8, with 11 bases in between. The germline V gene encodes CDR1 PRHDT and CDR2 FYEKMQ (reference sequence). The CDR3 is made up of 12 amino acids. The CDR3 DNA reads TGTGCCAGCAGCTGTCACGGCTGCGAAGCTTTCTTT. Protein sequence: CASSCHGCEAFF.

The chain uses TRBV5-1 and TRBJ2-5; D ambiguous. The V and J ends lost 4 bases and 3 bases respectively, with 16 bases between them. Per germline, CDR1 SGHRS and CDR2 YFSETQ. The CDR3 consists of 15 residues. CDR3 region: CASSLGYSAEETQYF. Here the CDR3 DNA reads TGCGCCAGCAGCCTTGGGTATTCGGCGGAAGAGACCCAGTACTTC. The entire variable domain, with the rest obtained from reference TRBV5-1 and TRBJ2-5, is as follows: KAGVTQTPRYLIKTRGQQVTLSCSPISGHRSVSWYQQTPGQGLQFLFEYFSETQRNKGNFPGRFSGRQFSNSRSEMNVSTLELGDSALYLCASSLGYSAEETQYFGPGTRLLVL.